This TCR beta chain was profiled in a study of blood T cells in healthy people across ages. Germline V gene data show CDR1 as SNHLY and CDR2 as FYNNEI. Trimming removed 7 bases at V and 7 bases at J, with 11 bases between. This CDR3 is built from 12 residues. Primers used in a second PCR of about 7 to 12 cycles were a sample-barcoded 5' primer and a J-beta primer mix. Each cDNA molecule was tagged by a template-switch adaptor with 12 random nucleotides. A single record per CDR3 protein comes from TCRdb applying MiXCR to the 5' RACE reads. The table lists 550,000 to 600,000 distinct CDR3 sequences, approximately 30% of them singletons. General study findings and limits: The study regarded diversity estimates from one million T cells as underestimates. Age brought a roughly linear fall in TCR beta diversity measured per million T cells.

Drawn from each donor were 9 to 10 milliliters of peripheral blood. This clonotype appeared a few times. What it binds is unknown. Input material: blood. The chain has TRBV2 and TRBJ2-1, with D unclear. This receptor was taken from a woman aged 70-85 years in good health. Here the CDR3 DNA reads TGTGCCAGCAATTGGGGTTTTAATGAGCAGTTCTTC. Amino acids: CASNWGFNEQFF.